This entry concerns a single TCR beta chain. Its antigen is not known. This sample is part of a study of CD8 T cells in ankylosing spondylitis. The CDR3 loop spans 15 amino acids. Looked up from germline, CDR1 is LGHNA and CDR2 is YSLEER. Trimming took 0 bases from V and 1 from J, leaving 4 bases between them. Study-level points and caveats: Reportedly, significant enrichment of disease-linked clones occurred in matched ankylosing spondylitis synovial fluid. Ankylosing spondylitis blood appeared to be characterized by a TCR beta motif of under ten highly homologous variants. Prior literature has documented some motif variants in synovial fluid and blood from reactive arthritis.

TCRdb analysed the 5' RACE reads with MiXCR anew, one entry per CDR3 protein. This table has 210,000 or so distinct CDR3 sequences, around 8% appearing once. Sequenced input: blood, either unsorted or a sorted T cell fraction (not recorded which). This TCR was sampled from a female donor with ankylosing spondylitis or in good health (not recorded which). J is TRBJ2-6 and V is TRBV4-3; D gene uncertain. CDR3 nucleotides: TGCGCCAGCAGCCAAGATTTGTCTGGGGCCAACGTCCTGACTTTC. Encoded protein: CASSQDLSGANVLTF.